Following are 18 T cell receptor beta chains from one sample sequenced in a study of T-cell reconstitution after alpha-beta-depleted transplantation in children. Unique molecular identifiers were incorporated when the TCRbeta library was constructed. From the PCR reads, TCRdb called clonotypes with MiXCR, one entry per CDR3 protein. The sample records 700,000 to 950,000 distinct CDR3 sequences, roughly 15% being singletons. The sequenced sample was PBMCs, mostly from graft donor cells, obtained 360 days after TCRalphabeta/CD19-depleted stem cell transplant. These receptors came from a male patient aged 10-17 years who had a stem cell transplant for acute lymphoblastic leukemia, so the T cells may come from the graft donor.

This clonotype occurred many times. The chain carries TRBV5-5 and TRBJ1-5, with 7 bases aligning to TRBD1. This CDR3 has 12 amino acids. Germline V gene sequence: CDR1 SGHKS, CDR2 YYEKEE (reference sequence). J lost 9 bases, V lost 1 base, and 1 base had no gene match. CDR3 amino acids: CASSLTGVPQHF. CDR3 coding DNA: TGTGCCAGCAGCTTGACAGGGGTGCCCCAGCATTTT.

The rearrangement uses TRBV12-3 or TRBV12-4 and TRBJ1-4; 8 bases are shared with TRBD1. CDR3 size: 15 residues. J gave up 3 bases and V 6 bases, and 6 bases lay outside the gene matches. CDR3 sequence: CASSVTGGANEKLFF. The CDR3, as DNA: TGTGCCAGCAGCGTAACAGGGGGAGCTAATGAAAAACTGTTTTTT.

This clonotype has just a few counts. The chain uses TRBV11-3 and TRBJ2-5; D gene ambiguous. This CDR3 is built from 13 residues. Trimming pared 1 base from V and 6 bases from J, leaving 9 bases between. Per germline, CDR1 SGHNT and CDR2 YENEEA. The CDR3 loop reads CASSLGSRQTQYF. Written as DNA, the CDR3 is TGTGCCAGCAGCTTAGGGTCCCGGCAGACCCAGTACTTC.

This clonotype was observed a few times. This rearrangement joins TRBV12-3 or TRBV12-4 to TRBJ2-1; tentative D call: TRBD1 (5 bases). The CDR3 extends over 15 amino acids. Trimming left V 4 bases short and J 0 bases short, with 10 bases between. CDR3 residues: CASSSHRSSYNEQFF. The CDR3 bases are TGTGCCAGCAGTTCCCACAGGAGCTCCTACAATGAGCAGTTCTTC.

This clonotype has a handful of counts. The chain couples TRBV7-9 to TRBJ2-7; D is uncertain. CDR3 length equals 13 residues. Germline V gene lookup returns CDR1 SEHNR and CDR2 FQNEAQ (reference sequence). Trimming cost V 0 bases and J 3 bases, with 6 bases left between them. The CDR3 region has the DNA TGTGCCAGCAGCTTAGCGTTGGTCTACGAGCAGTACTTC. It encodes CASSLALVYEQYF.

This clonotype has just a few counts. This chain links TRBV5-6 with TRBJ1-3, with D possibly TRBD1 on 5 matching bases. With 4 bases removed from V and 0 bases from J, the gap between germline ends came to 14 bases. The CDR3 has 16 amino acids. Germline lookup yields CDR1 SGHDT and CDR2 YYEEEE. The CDR3 region is CASSPGMGVSGNTIYF. CDR3 coding DNA: TGTGCCAGCAGCCCGGGCATGGGGGTCTCTGGAAACACCATATATTTT.

This clonotype was detected only a few times. The rearrangement uses TRBV7-3 and TRBJ1-2; TRBD1 matches 9 bases. The CDR3 runs to 15 residues. Trimming cost V 3 bases and J 8 bases; bases outside gene matches: 10. Germline V lookup: CDR1 SGHTA, CDR2 FQGTGA. The chain's CDR3 is CASSFEWDRASGYTF. The CDR3 DNA is TGTGCCAGCAGCTTCGAATGGGACAGGGCTTCGGGCTACACCTTC.

This clonotype was counted only a few times. The chain employs TRBV10-3 and TRBJ2-7; 9 nucleotides match TRBD1. With 6 bases clipped from V and 3 bases from J, the junction kept 15 bases outside the gene matches. Germline CDR1 is ENHRY and CDR2 is SYGVKD. This CDR3 spans 17 amino acids. The CDR3 DNA follows: TGTGCCATCAGCCCCTTCGGACAGGGGATTTGGAGCTACGAGCAGTACTTC. Its protein is CAISPFGQGIWSYEQYF.

The genes are TRBV20-1 and TRBJ2-1; tentative D call: TRBD2 (5 bases). Trimming stripped 3 bases from V and 1 base from J, with 22 bases between. The CDR3 is 18 amino acids. Per germline, CDR1 DFQATT and CDR2 SNEGSKA (reference sequence). CDR3 protein: CSASSIALMTFSYNEQFF. The DNA of the CDR3 is TGCAGTGCTAGTTCTATAGCGCTTATGACCTTTTCCTACAATGAGCAGTTCTTC.

The table lists this clonotype with a few counts. V gene TRBV2 combines with J gene TRBJ1-1; 9 nucleotides line up with TRBD1. There are 14 residues in the CDR3. The germline V gene has CDR1 SNHLY and CDR2 FYNNEI. After removal of 6 bases from V and 10 bases from J, the junction contained 12 bases not matched to a gene. This CDR3 reads CASSPGTGRRRAFF. CDR3 sequence (DNA): TGTGCCAGCAGCCCCGGGACAGGGAGAAGGAGAGCTTTCTTT. The whole variable domain, filled in from reference TRBV2 and TRBJ1-1, reads EPEVTQTPSHQVTQMGQEVILRCVPISNHLYFYWYRQILGQKVEFLVSFYNNEISEKSEIFDDQFSVERPDGSNFTLKIRSTKLEDSAMYFCASSPGTGRRRAFFGQGTRLTVV.

The chain employs TRBV12-3 or TRBV12-4 and TRBJ2-2; 12 positions agree with TRBD2. The ends lost 7 bases at V and 5 bases at J; junction bases unmatched: 20. The CDR3 runs to 20 residues. CDR3 in amino acids: CASTYRPLGLAGERTGELFF. The CDR3 nucleotides read TGTGCCAGCACTTACCGCCCCCTGGGACTAGCGGGTGAAAGGACCGGGGAGCTGTTTTTT.

This clonotype appeared a few times. The chain is built from TRBV7-2 and TRBJ2-1; D gene ambiguous. CDR3 size: 16 residues. V gave up 1 base and J gave up 0 bases, with 10 bases separating them. Looked up from germline, CDR1 is SGHTA and CDR2 is FQGNSA. In nucleotides, the CDR3 is TGTGCCAGCAGCTTAGTGTCCGGGTACTCCTACAATGAGCAGTTCTTC. It encodes CASSLVSGYSYNEQFF.

The J gene is TRBJ2-5, the V gene TRBV20-1; D not resolved. Trimming took 7 bases from V and 1 from J, leaving 13 bases between them. Germline V gene sequence: CDR1 DFQATT, CDR2 SNEGSKA (reference sequence). CDR3 length equals 13 residues. The CDR3 nucleotides are TGCAGTGTATGGACCTTTTCCCAAGAGACCCAGTACTTC. Translation gives CSVWTFSQETQYF.

This clonotype was counted a few times. The genes are TRBV27 and TRBJ2-5; tentative D call: TRBD1 (5 bases). This CDR3 has 16 residues. Germline V CDR1 and CDR2: MNHEY, SMNVEV (reference sequence). Deletions cut 5 bases from V and 0 bases from J, with 16 bases between. Written as DNA, the CDR3 is TGTGCCAGCAGTCCGCAGTCCTACAGGTACCAAGAGACCCAGTACTTC. Its protein product is CASSPQSYRYQETQYF.

The V and J genes are TRBV4-1 and TRBJ2-1, with a tentative D call TRBD1 (6 bases). The V end was cut by 4 bases, the J end by 4 bases, with 20 bases between. This CDR3 comprises 17 residues. Germline CDR1 and CDR2: MGHRA and YSYEKL. The CDR3 region is CASSPAYRVPVYNEQFF. DNA for the CDR3: TGCGCCAGCAGCCCAGCTTACAGGGTGCCCGTTTACAATGAGCAGTTCTTC.

The chain carries TRBV3-1 and TRBJ2-3; D tentatively reads TRBD1 or TRBD2 (7 bases each). The CDR3 extends over 18 amino acids. Trimming left V 4 bases short and J 0 bases short, with 20 bases between. Germline CDR1 and CDR2: LGHDT and YNNKEL (reference sequence). Here the CDR3 DNA reads TGTGCCAGCAGCCCGCAGCAGGGGGGGCCTCGGAGCACAGATACGCAGTATTTT. This sequence encodes CASSPQQGGPRSTDTQYF.

This rearrangement joins TRBV12-3 or TRBV12-4 to TRBJ2-7; 9 bases agree with TRBD1. V was pared by 3 bases and J by 4 bases, with 7 bases of the junction left unmatched. This CDR3 contains 15 residues. The CDR3 here is CASSFRTGVQYEQYF. The CDR3 DNA sequence: TGTGCCAGCAGTTTCAGGACAGGGGTACAGTACGAGCAGTACTTC.

In this sample, this clonotype turned up a few times. J is TRBJ2-1 and V is TRBV27, with D perhaps matching TRBD1 (6 bases). V was shortened by 2 bases and J by 9 bases, with 8 bases between the two germline ends. The CDR3 is 12 amino acids. The germline gives CDR1 MNHEY, CDR2 SMNVEV (reference sequence). DNA for the CDR3: TGTGCCAGCAGTTTAGGGACATCTGAGCAGTTCTTC. The encoded protein is CASSLGTSEQFF.